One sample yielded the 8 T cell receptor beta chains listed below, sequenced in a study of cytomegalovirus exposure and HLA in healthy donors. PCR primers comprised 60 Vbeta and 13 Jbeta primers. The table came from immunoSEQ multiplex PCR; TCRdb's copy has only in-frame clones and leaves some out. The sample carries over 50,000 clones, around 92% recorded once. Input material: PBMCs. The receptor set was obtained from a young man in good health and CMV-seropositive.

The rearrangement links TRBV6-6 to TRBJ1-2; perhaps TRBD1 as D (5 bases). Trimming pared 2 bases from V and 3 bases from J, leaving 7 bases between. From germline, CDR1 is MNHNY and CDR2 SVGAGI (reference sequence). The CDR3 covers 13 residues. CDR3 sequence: CASSYGADYGYTF. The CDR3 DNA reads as TGTGCCAGCAGTTACGGGGCAGACTATGGCTACACCTTC.

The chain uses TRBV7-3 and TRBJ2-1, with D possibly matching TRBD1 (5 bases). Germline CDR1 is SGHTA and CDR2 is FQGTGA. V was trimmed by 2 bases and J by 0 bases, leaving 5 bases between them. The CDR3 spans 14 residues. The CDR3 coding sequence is TGTGCCAGCAGCTTAGACAGCTCCTACAATGAGCAGTTCTTC. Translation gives CASSLDSSYNEQFF.

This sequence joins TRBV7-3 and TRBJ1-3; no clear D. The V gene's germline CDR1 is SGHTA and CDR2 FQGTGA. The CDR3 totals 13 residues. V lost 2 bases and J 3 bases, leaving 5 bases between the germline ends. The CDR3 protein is CASSLSFGNTIYF. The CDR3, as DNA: TGTGCCAGCAGCTTATCGTTTGGAAACACCATATATTTT.

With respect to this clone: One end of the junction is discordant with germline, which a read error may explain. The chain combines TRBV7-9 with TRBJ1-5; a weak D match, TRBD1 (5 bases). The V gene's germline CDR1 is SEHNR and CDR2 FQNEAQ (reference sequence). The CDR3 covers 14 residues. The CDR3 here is CASSSGQNNQSQHF. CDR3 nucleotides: TGTGCCAGCAGCTCCGGACAAAACAATCAGTCCCAGCATTTT. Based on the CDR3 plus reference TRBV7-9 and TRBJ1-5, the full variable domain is DTGVSQNPRHKITKRGQNVTFRCDPISEHNRLYWYRQTLGQGPEFLTYFQNEAQLEKSRLLSDRFSAERPKGSFSTLEIQRTEQGDSAMYLCASSSGQNNQSQHFGDGTRLSIL.

CDR3 sequence (DNA): TGTGCCAGCAGTTCTGAGGCGCAGGGACTAGGCAATCAGCCCCAGCATTTT. Translating it yields CASSSEAQGLGNQPQHF. The rearrangement joins TRBV28 to TRBJ1-5; D possibly corresponds to TRBD1 (5 bases). From germline, CDR1 is MDHEN and CDR2 SYDVKM. The CDR3 loop spans 17 amino acids. V was trimmed by 4 bases and J by 2 bases, leaving 18 bases between them.

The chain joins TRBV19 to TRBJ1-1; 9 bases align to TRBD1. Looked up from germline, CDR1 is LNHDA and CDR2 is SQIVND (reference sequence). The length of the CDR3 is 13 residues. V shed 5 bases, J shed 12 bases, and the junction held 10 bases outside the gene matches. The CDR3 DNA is TGTGCCAGTAGTCCCGGACAGGGGAGAGTGCCTTTCTTT. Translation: CASSPGQGRVPFF.

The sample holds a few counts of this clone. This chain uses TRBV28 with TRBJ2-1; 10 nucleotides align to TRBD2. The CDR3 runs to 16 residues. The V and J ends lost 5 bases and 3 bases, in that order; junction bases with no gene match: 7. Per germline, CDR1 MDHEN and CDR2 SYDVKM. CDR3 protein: CASSPQAGGGYNEQFF. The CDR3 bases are TGTGCCAGCAGTCCCCAAGCGGGAGGGGGCTACAATGAGCAGTTCTTC.

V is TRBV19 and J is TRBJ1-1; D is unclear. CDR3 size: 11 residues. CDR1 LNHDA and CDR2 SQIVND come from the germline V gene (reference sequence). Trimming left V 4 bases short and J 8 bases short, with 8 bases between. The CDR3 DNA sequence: TGTGCCAGTAGTACGACAAACGAAGCTTTCTTT. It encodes CASSTTNEAFF.